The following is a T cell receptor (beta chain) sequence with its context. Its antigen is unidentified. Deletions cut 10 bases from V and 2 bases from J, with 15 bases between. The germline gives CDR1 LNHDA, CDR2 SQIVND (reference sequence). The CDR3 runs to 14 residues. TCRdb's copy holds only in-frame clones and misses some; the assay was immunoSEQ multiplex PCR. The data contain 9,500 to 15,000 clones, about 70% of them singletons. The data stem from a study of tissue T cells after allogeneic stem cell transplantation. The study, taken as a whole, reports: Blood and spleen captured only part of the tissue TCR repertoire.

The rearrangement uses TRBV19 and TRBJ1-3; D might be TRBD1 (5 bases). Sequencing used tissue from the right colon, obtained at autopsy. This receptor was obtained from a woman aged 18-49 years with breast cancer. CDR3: CATYPEGTGNTIYF. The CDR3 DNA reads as TGTGCCACCTACCCAGAGGGGACTGGAAACACCATATATTTT.